Following are 17 T cell receptor beta chains from one sample sequenced in a study of blood T cell repertoires in COVID-19. The protocol was immunoSEQ multiplex PCR, while the TCRdb copy is restricted to in-frame clones and leaves out a portion. The sample lists roughly 250,000 clones; 81% were seen once. The sequencing sample was made of peripheral blood. The receptors derive from a woman aged 60-75 years with active or convalescent COVID-19.

A few counts support this clone. The chain joins TRBV9 to TRBJ2-7; 9 bases fit TRBD2. J gave up 2 bases and V 4 bases, and 16 bases lay outside the gene matches. The length of the CDR3 is 18 residues. Germline V gene lookup returns CDR1 SGDLS and CDR2 YYNGEE. The CDR3 loop reads CASSLTTRDGGGAYEQYF. Here the CDR3 DNA reads TGTGCCAGCAGCCTAACCACGCGTGACGGCGGGGGGGCCTACGAGCAGTACTTC.

This chain links TRBV12-3 or TRBV12-4 with TRBJ1-2; D uncertain. Trimming shortened V by 5 bases and J by 6 bases, and 13 bases separated the two germline ends. The CDR3 extends over 13 amino acids. CDR3 coding DNA: TGTGCCAGCAGTCTCGGACTGCGAAATGGCTACACCTTC. Protein sequence: CASSLGLRNGYTF.

The chain combines TRBV28 with TRBJ1-5, with 7 positions matching TRBD1. V dropped 5 bases and J dropped 3; count of bases not matched to a gene: 4. The germline gives CDR1 MDHEN, CDR2 SYDVKM. CDR3 length: 14 amino acids. The CDR3 spells CASSGTEINQPQHF. In nucleotides, the CDR3 is TGTGCCAGCAGTGGGACAGAGATCAATCAGCCCCAGCATTTT.

This chain connects TRBV3-1 (or the pseudogene TRBV3-2) to TRBJ1-1, with TRBD1 identical over 11 bases. The germline gives CDR1 LGHDT, CDR2 YNNKEL (reference sequence). The CDR3 covers 18 residues. With 3 bases clipped from V and 0 bases from J, the junction kept 9 bases outside the gene matches. In DNA form, the CDR3 reads TGTGCCAGCAGCCAGGCCGGGACAGGGGGGCTATTGAACACTGAAGCTTTCTTT. It translates to CASSQAGTGGLLNTEAFF.

V gene TRBV11-3 combines with J gene TRBJ2-5; 10 bases align to TRBD1. V dropped 5 bases and J dropped 4; count of bases not matched to a gene: 7. Per the germline V gene, CDR1 is SGHNT and CDR2 is YENEEA. The CDR3 is made up of 15 amino acids. The CDR3 loop is CASSPGQGIPETQYF. CDR3 bases: TGTGCCAGCAGCCCGGGACAGGGGATCCCAGAGACCCAGTACTTC.

The CDR3 protein is CASSYRTGGNTGELFF. Written as DNA, the CDR3 is TGTGCCAGCAGCTACCGGACAGGTGGGAACACCGGGGAGCTGTTTTTT. This chain links TRBV11-1 with TRBJ2-2; 7 positions agree with TRBD1. The CDR3 runs 16 residues. V lost 4 bases to trimming and J lost 1 base; unmatched junction nucleotides: 6. CDR1 is SGHAT, CDR2 FQDESV, per germline (reference sequence). Full variable domain (rest looked up from reference TRBV11-1 and TRBJ2-2): EAEVAQSPRYKITEKSQAVAFWCDPISGHATLYWYRQILGQGPELLVQFQDESVVDDSQLPKDRFSAERLKGVDSTLKIQPAELGDSAMYLCASSYRTGGNTGELFFGEGSRLTVL.

This chain connects TRBV10-3 to TRBJ2-7; TRBD1 matches 7 bases. CDR3 size: 16 residues. V shed 0 bases, J shed 1 base, and the junction held 6 bases outside the gene matches. Germline values: CDR1 ENHRY, CDR2 SYGVKD. This CDR3 is CAISESGTARSYEQYF. The CDR3, as DNA: TGTGCCATCAGTGAGTCTGGGACAGCGCGTTCCTACGAGCAGTACTTC.

This chain joins TRBV9 and TRBJ1-5; tentatively, D is TRBD1 (5 bases). Looked up from germline, CDR1 is SGDLS and CDR2 is YYNGEE. V was pared by 4 bases and J by 0 bases, with 14 bases between. This CDR3 is 16 amino acids long. The DNA of the CDR3 is TGTGCCAGCAGCCCCGGGGGAGTTCGTAGCAATCAGCCCCAGCATTTT. It yields the protein CASSPGGVRSNQPQHF.

CDR3 nucleotides: TGTGCCAGCAGTTTCGCGGGACAGGAAACCTACGAGCAGTACTTC. Protein product: CASSFAGQETYEQYF. The rearrangement joins TRBV27 to TRBJ2-7, with 8 bases identical to TRBD1. The CDR3 totals 15 residues. Germline V gives CDR1 MNHEY, CDR2 SMNVEV (reference sequence). J lost 2 bases, V lost 3 bases, and 6 bases had no gene match.

The chain couples TRBV18 to TRBJ2-1; 9 bases match TRBD2. J gave up 8 bases and V 2 bases, and 4 bases lay outside the gene matches. Per germline, CDR1 KGHSH and CDR2 LQKENI. The CDR3 is 14 residues long. For the CDR3, the DNA is TGTGCCAGCTCACCAGCGGGAGGGGCGTATGAGCAGTTCTTC. Translating gives CASSPAGGAYEQFF.

Here the CDR3 reads CASSDLDREAGNTIYF. CDR3 nucleotide sequence: TGTGCCAGCAGCGACCTAGACAGGGAAGCTGGAAACACCATATATTTT. The chain couples TRBV9 to TRBJ1-3; 7 bases align to TRBD1. With 3 bases clipped from V and 2 bases from J, the junction kept 8 bases outside the gene matches. The CDR3 length is 16 residues. Per germline, CDR1 SGDLS and CDR2 YYNGEE.

This clone occurred once. The chain has TRBV5-3 and TRBJ1-1, with 9 bases matching TRBD1. TRBV5-3 is an open reading frame whose function is uncertain. J lost 11 bases, V lost 4 bases, and 6 bases had no gene match. There are 12 residues in the CDR3. In DNA form, the CDR3 reads TGTGCCAGAAGCGGCGGACAGGGGAGGGCTTTCTTT. Translating gives CARSGGQGRAFF.

This clone was observed a single time. This chain connects TRBV14 to TRBJ1-1, with 9 bases that match TRBD1. The length of the CDR3 is 15 residues. Germline CDR1 is SGHDN and CDR2 is FVKESK. Unmatched junction bases numbered 4, after V lost 4 bases and J lost 1 base. Written as DNA, the CDR3 is TGTGCCAGCAGCCGCAACAGGGGGCCGAACACTGAAGCTTTCTTT. This encodes CASSRNRGPNTEAFF.

This clone was picked up one time. The chain recombines TRBV5-5 with TRBJ2-3, with 8 bases lining up with TRBD2. From germline, CDR1 is SGHKS and CDR2 YYEKEE (reference sequence). After removal of 1 base from V and 3 bases from J, the junction contained 13 bases not matched to a gene. This CDR3 spans 18 amino acids. This CDR3 is CASSLFYRTSTLTDTQYF. DNA for the CDR3: TGTGCCAGCAGCTTGTTTTATAGGACTAGCACATTGACAGATACGCAGTATTTT.

This rearrangement joins TRBV6-5 to TRBJ1-6; 7 nucleotides line up with TRBD1. The V gene end was trimmed by 6 bases and the J gene end by 8 bases; junction bases not matched to a gene: 10. CDR3 length: 15 residues. Germline V gives CDR1 MNHEY, CDR2 SVGAGI. The CDR3 region is CASSFYGTAYSPLHF. The CDR3 bases are TGTGCCAGCAGCTTTTACGGGACAGCTTATTCACCCCTCCACTTT.

The chain recombines TRBV5-5 with TRBJ2-7; TRBD1 aligns across 12 bases. In germline, CDR1 is SGHKS, CDR2 YYEKEE (reference sequence). Trimming at V came to 4 bases and at J to 12 bases, leaving 11 bases not matched to a gene. The CDR3 extends over 14 amino acids. This chain's CDR3 is CASSLGTGGDKPYF. In DNA form, the CDR3 reads TGTGCCAGCAGCCTCGGGACAGGGGGCGATAAACCGTACTTC. The full variable domain, rest sourced from reference TRBV5-5 and TRBJ2-7, is DAGVTQSPTHLIKTRGQQVTLRCSPISGHKSVSWYQQVLGQGPQFIFQYYEKEERGRGNFPDRFSARQFPNYSSELNVNALLLGDSALYLCASSLGTGGDKPYFGPGTRLTVT.

The chain has TRBV15 and TRBJ2-7, with TRBD2 identical over 9 bases. Germline lookup yields CDR1 LNHNV and CDR2 YYDKDF (reference sequence). The CDR3 is 14 residues long. J gave up 3 bases and V 2 bases, and 2 bases lay outside the gene matches. The chain's CDR3 is CATSRPLAGYEQYF. CDR3 nucleotides: TGTGCCACCAGCAGACCACTAGCGGGCTACGAGCAGTACTTC.